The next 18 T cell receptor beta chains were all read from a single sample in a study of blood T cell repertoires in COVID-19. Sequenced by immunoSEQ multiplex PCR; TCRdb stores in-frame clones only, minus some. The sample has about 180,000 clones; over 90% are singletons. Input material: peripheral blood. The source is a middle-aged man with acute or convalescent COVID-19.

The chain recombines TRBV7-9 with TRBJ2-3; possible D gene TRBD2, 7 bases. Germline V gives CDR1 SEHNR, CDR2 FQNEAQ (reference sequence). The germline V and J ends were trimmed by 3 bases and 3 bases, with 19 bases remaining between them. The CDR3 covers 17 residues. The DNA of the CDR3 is TGTGCCAGCAGCTTCGGGGGGCTCGTAGTATTGACAGATACGCAGTATTTT. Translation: CASSFGGLVVLTDTQYF.

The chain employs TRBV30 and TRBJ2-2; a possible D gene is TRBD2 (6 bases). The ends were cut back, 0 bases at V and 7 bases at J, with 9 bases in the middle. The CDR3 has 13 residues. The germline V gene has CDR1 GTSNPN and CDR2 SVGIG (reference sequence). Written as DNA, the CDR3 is TGTGCCTGGAGTGTTGGGGGGAACGGGGAGCTGTTTTTT. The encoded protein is CAWSVGGNGELFF.

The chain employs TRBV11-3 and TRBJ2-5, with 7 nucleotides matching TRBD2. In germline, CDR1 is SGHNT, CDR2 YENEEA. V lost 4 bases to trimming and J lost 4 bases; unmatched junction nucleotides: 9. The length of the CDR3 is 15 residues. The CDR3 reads CASSSSGGEGETQYF. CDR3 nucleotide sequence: TGTGCCAGCAGCTCTAGCGGAGGGGAGGGAGAGACCCAGTACTTC.

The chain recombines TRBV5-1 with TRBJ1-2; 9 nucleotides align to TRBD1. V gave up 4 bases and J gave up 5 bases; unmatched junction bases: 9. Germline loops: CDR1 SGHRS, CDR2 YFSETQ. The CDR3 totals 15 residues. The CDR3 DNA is TGCGCCAGCAGCCCGTGGACAGGGGATGGGTATGGCTACACCTTC. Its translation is CASSPWTGDGYGYTF.

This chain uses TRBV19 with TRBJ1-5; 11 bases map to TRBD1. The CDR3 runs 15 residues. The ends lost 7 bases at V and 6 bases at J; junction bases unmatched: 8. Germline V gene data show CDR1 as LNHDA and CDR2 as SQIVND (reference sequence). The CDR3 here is CASTGTGGVSQPQHF. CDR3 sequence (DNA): TGTGCCAGTACCGGGACAGGGGGGGTATCTCAGCCCCAGCATTTT.

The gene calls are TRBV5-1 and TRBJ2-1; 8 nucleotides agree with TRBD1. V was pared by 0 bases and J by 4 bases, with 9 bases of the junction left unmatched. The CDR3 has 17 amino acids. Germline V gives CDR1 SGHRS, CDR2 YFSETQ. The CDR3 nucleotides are TGCGCCAGCAGCTTGGCCAGGAACAGGGGGTTATACAATGAGCAGTTCTTC. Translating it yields CASSLARNRGLYNEQFF.

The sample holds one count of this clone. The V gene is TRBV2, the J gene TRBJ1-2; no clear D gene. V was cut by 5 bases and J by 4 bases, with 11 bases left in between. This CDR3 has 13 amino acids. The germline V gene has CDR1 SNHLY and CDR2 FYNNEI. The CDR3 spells CASSLREFYGYTF. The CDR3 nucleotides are TGTGCCAGCAGTTTGAGAGAGTTCTATGGCTACACCTTC.

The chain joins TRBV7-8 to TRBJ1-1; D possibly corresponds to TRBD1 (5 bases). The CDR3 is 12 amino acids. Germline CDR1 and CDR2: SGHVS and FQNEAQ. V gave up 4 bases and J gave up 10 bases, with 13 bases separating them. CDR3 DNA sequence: TGTGCCAGCAGCTATAGCGGGGGGGGAGCTTTCTTT. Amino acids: CASSYSGGGAFF.

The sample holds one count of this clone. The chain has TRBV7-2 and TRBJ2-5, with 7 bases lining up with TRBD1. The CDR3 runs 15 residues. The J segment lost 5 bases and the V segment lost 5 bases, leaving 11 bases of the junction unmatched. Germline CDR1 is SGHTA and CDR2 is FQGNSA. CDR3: CASSRPTGEAETQYF. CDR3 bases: TGTGCCAGCAGCAGGCCAACAGGGGAAGCGGAGACCCAGTACTTC.

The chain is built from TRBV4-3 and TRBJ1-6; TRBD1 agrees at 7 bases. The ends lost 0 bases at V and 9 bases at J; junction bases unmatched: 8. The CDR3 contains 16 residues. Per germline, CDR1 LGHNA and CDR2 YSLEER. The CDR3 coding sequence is TGCGCCAGCAGCCAAGAGTCTACAGGGGTTAGTTCACCCCTCCACTTT. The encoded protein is CASSQESTGVSSPLHF.

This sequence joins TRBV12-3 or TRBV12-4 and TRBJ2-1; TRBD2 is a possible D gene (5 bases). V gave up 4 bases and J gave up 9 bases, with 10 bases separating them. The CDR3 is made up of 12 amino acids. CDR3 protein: CASSSGELEQFF. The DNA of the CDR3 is TGTGCCAGCAGTTCCGGGGAGCTTGAGCAGTTCTTC.

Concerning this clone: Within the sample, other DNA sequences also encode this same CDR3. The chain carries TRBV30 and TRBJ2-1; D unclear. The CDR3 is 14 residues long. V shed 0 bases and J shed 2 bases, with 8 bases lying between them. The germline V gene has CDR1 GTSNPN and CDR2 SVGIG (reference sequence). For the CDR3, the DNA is TGTGCCTGGAGTGTACGAGGTACCTACAATGAGCAGTTCTTC. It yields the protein CAWSVRGTYNEQFF.

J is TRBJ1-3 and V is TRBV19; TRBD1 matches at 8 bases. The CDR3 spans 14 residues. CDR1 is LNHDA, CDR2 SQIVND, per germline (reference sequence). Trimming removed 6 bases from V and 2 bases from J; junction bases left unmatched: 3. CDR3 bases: TGTGCCAGTAGCTGGACAGGGACTGGAAACACCATATATTTT. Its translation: CASSWTGTGNTIYF.

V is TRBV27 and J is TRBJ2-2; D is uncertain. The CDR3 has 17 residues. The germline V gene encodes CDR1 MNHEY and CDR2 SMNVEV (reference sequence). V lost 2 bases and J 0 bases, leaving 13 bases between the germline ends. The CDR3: CASSLLLETSNTGELFF. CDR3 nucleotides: TGTGCCAGCAGTTTACTACTGGAGACTTCGAACACCGGGGAGCTGTTTTTT.

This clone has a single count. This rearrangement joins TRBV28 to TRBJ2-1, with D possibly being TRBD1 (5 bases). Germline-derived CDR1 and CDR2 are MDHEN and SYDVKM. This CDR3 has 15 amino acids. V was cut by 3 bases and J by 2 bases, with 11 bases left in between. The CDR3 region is CASSFFQGPYNEQFF. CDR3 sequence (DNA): TGTGCCAGCAGTTTTTTCCAGGGCCCCTACAATGAGCAGTTCTTC.

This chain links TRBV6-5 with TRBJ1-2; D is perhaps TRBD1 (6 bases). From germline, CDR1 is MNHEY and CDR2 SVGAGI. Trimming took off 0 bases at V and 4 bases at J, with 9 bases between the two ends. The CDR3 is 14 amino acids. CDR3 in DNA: TGTGCCAGCAGTTACTCGCGGGGGCCCTATGGCTACACCTTC. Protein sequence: CASSYSRGPYGYTF.

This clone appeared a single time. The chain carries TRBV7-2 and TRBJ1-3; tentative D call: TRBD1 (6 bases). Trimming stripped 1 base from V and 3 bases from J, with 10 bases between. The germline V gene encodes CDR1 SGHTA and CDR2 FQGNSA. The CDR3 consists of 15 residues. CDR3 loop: CASSLGRGLGNTIYF. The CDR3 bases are TGTGCCAGCAGCTTAGGCAGGGGTCTTGGAAACACCATATATTTT.

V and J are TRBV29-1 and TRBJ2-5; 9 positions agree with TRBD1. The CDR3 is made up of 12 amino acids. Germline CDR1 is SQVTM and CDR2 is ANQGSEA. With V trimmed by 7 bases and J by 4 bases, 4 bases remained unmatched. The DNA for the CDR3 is TGCAGCGCAACGACAGGGGGAGAGACCCAGTACTTC. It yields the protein CSATTGGETQYF.